The 14 T cell receptor beta chains presented below share a single source sample, sequenced in a study of T-cell reconstitution after alpha-beta-depleted transplantation in children. Unique molecular identifiers featured in how the TCRbeta library was prepared. MiXCR was run by TCRdb on the PCR reads, yielding one entry per CDR3 protein. The sample has 500,000 to 600,000 distinct CDR3 sequences; roughly 33% are singletons. The sequences come from PBMCs from the stem cell graft donor, collected from the stem cell graft. Receptor source: a human donor who donated a stem cell graft to a child with aplastic anemia.

Only a few counts were recorded for this clonotype. The chain is built from TRBV4-3 and TRBJ1-5, with TRBD1 as a possible D gene (5 bases). The germline V and J ends were trimmed by 0 bases and 7 bases, with 13 bases remaining between them. This CDR3 spans 15 amino acids. Germline values: CDR1 LGHNA, CDR2 YSLEER. The CDR3 nucleotides are TGCGCCAGCAGCCAAGAAGGGGCACGGGGGCAGCCCCAGCATTTT. Translating it yields CASSQEGARGQPQHF.

In its sample, this clonotype was seen a few times. V and J are TRBV5-1 and TRBJ1-3; D is unclear. In germline, CDR1 is SGHRS, CDR2 YFSETQ. The CDR3 spans 15 residues. V was clipped by 0 bases and J by 0 bases, with 7 bases between them. Here the CDR3 reads CASSLDGASGNTIYF. Written as DNA, the CDR3 is TGCGCCAGCAGCTTGGATGGAGCCTCTGGAAACACCATATATTTT.

This sequence joins TRBV5-1 and TRBJ2-5; D gene unclear. The CDR3 is made up of 14 amino acids. CDR1 SGHRS and CDR2 YFSETQ come from the germline V gene. The V end lost 6 bases, the J end lost 4 bases, and 16 bases lay between the germline ends. The CDR3, as DNA: TGCGCCAGCACCCTGGGCAGGCAAGGAGAGACCCAGTACTTC. Residues: CASTLGRQGETQYF.

The rearrangement links TRBV20-1 to TRBJ2-3, with 11 bases matching TRBD2. Germline values: CDR1 DFQATT, CDR2 SNEGSKA (reference sequence). The CDR3 consists of 18 residues. The J segment lost 2 bases and the V segment lost 2 bases, leaving 12 bases of the junction unmatched. CDR3 amino acids: CSARRLAGMATSTDTQYF. The CDR3 nucleotides read TGCAGTGCTAGAAGACTAGCGGGAATGGCCACATCCACAGATACGCAGTATTTT.

J is TRBJ2-3 and V is TRBV14; TRBD2 matches 7 bases. Germline V gene lookup returns CDR1 SGHDN and CDR2 FVKESK. This CDR3 has 14 amino acids. The ends lost 11 bases at V and 3 bases at J; junction bases unmatched: 11. Here the CDR3 reads CAVSRREITDTQYF. CDR3 sequence (DNA): TGTGCCGTCTCCCGGCGGGAGATAACAGATACGCAGTATTTT.

This clonotype was picked up a small number of times. The V gene is TRBV6-5, the J gene TRBJ2-3, with unresolved D. The CDR3 length is 16 residues. Trimming removed 2 bases from V and 2 bases from J, with 14 bases in between. Germline loops: CDR1 MNHEY, CDR2 SVGAGI. CDR3 loop: CASSYGFISVTDTQYF. DNA for the CDR3: TGTGCCAGCAGTTACGGGTTTATTTCGGTCACAGATACGCAGTATTTT.

The chain uses TRBV4-3 and TRBJ2-3; D is ambiguous. Deletions cut 2 bases from V and 3 bases from J, with 9 bases between. The CDR3 loop spans 14 amino acids. In germline, CDR1 is LGHNA, CDR2 YSLEER. The CDR3 region has the DNA TGCGCCAGCAGCCAACACGAGAAGACAGATACGCAGTATTTT. As protein: CASSQHEKTDTQYF.

A few counts support this clonotype. The chain has TRBV7-2 and TRBJ2-4; a weak D match, TRBD1 (5 bases). Germline CDR1 reads SGHTA; CDR2 reads FQGNSA. The CDR3 totals 15 residues. Trimming stripped 5 bases from V and 7 bases from J, with 18 bases between. The CDR3 coding sequence is TGTGCCAGCAGCATAAACGCTGGGGCCGGTAACATTCAGTACTTC. This translates into CASSINAGAGNIQYF. Looking up the rest from reference TRBV7-2 and TRBJ2-4 gives the full variable domain: GAGVSQSPSNKVTEKGKDVELRCDPISGHTALYWYRQSLGQGLEFLIYFQGNSAPDKSGLPSDRFSAERTGGSVSTLTIQRTQQEDSAVYLCASSINAGAGNIQYFGAGTRLSVL.

The chain carries TRBV7-8 and TRBJ1-2; a weak D match, TRBD1 (5 bases). V was shortened by 1 base and J by 4 bases, with 19 bases between the two germline ends. The length of the CDR3 is 17 residues. Germline CDR1 and CDR2: SGHVS and FQNEAQ. CDR3 protein: CASSLEGQGIWFYGYTF. CDR3 sequence (DNA): TGTGCCAGCAGCTTAGAAGGGCAGGGAATTTGGTTCTATGGCTACACCTTC.

The chain employs TRBV27 and TRBJ1-1, with D possibly TRBD1 on 5 matching bases. This CDR3 is built from 17 residues. Per the germline V gene, CDR1 is MNHEY and CDR2 is SMNVEV (reference sequence). Trimming cost V 4 bases and J 3 bases, with 21 bases left between them. CDR3 sequence (DNA): TGTGCCAGCAGTTCATCTTCATTGGGACGAAAGGACACTGAAGCTTTCTTT. As protein: CASSSSSLGRKDTEAFF.

This clonotype was recorded a few times. This chain joins TRBV12-3 or TRBV12-4 and TRBJ2-3; D call uncertain. The CDR3 runs to 16 residues. Deletions cut 2 bases from V and 3 bases from J, with 15 bases between. The DNA for the CDR3 is TGTGCCAGCAGTTTACCGGGCTTGGGGTTGACAGATACGCAGTATTTT. It translates to CASSLPGLGLTDTQYF.

The chain joins TRBV27 to TRBJ2-1, with 15 bases lining up with TRBD2. Germline CDR1 and CDR2: MNHEY and SMNVEV (reference sequence). V lost 5 bases, J lost 0 bases, and 8 bases stayed unmatched. The CDR3 spans 19 residues. CDR3 bases: TGTGCCAGCAGTCGGAGGACTAGCGGGAGGGTAAGCTCCTACAATGAGCAGTTCTTC. This sequence encodes CASSRRTSGRVSSYNEQFF.

This clonotype was seen a few times. The rearrangement joins TRBV5-1 to TRBJ2-5, with TRBD2 matching over 10 bases. With 4 bases clipped from V and 5 bases from J, the junction kept 8 bases outside the gene matches. Germline V lookup: CDR1 SGHRS, CDR2 YFSETQ. This CDR3 comprises 15 residues. The CDR3 here is CASSAGASGSETQYF. CDR3 nucleotides: TGCGCCAGCAGCGCCGGGGCTAGCGGGAGTGAGACCCAGTACTTC.

The V call is TRBV6-1, the J call TRBJ1-5; no reliable D call. The length of the CDR3 is 14 residues. Germline CDR1 reads MNHNS; CDR2 reads SASEGT. V was cut by 6 bases and J by 5 bases, with 14 bases left in between. As DNA, the CDR3 is TGTGCCAGCAGGGGCCAAGGGATAGATCAGCCCCAGCATTTT. Amino acids: CASRGQGIDQPQHF.